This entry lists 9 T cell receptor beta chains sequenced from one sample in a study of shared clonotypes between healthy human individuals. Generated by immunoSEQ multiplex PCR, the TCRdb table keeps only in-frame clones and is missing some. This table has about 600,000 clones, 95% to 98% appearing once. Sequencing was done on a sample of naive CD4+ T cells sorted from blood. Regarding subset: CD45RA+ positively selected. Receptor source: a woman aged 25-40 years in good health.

DNA for the CDR3: TGTGCCAGCAGTGCCCTGGGACGATCTGCCTACGAGCAGTACTTC. Its translation: CASSALGRSAYEQYF. The V and J genes are TRBV25-1 and TRBJ2-7; D assignment may be TRBD1 or TRBD2 (5 bases each). Trimming took off 4 bases at V and 2 bases at J, with 15 bases between the two ends. CDR1 is MGHDK, CDR2 SYGVNS, per germline. The CDR3 covers 15 residues.

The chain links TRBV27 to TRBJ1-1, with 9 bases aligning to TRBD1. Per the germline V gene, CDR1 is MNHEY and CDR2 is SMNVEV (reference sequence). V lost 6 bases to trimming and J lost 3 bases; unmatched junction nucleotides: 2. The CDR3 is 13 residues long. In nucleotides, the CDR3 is TGTGCCAGCAGGTGGACAGGGGACACTGAAGCTTTCTTT. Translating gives CASRWTGDTEAFF.

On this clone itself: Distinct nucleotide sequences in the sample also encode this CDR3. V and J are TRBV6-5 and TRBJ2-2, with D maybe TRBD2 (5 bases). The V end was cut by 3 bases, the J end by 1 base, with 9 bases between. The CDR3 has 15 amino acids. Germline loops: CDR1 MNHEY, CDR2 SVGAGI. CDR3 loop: CASSYLRENTGELFF. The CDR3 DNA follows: TGTGCCAGCAGTTATCTCCGGGAGAACACCGGGGAGCTGTTTTTT.

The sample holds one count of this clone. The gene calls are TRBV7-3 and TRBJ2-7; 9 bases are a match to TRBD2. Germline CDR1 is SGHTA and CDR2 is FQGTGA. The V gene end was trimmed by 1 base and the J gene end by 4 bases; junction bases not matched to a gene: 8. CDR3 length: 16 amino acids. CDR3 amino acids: CASSLSAGLAPYEQYF. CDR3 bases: TGTGCCAGCAGCTTAAGTGCTGGACTAGCGCCGTACGAGCAGTACTTC.

CDR3 protein: CASSFTGEQYF. CDR3 coding DNA: TGTGCCAGCAGTTTCACAGGCGAGCAGTACTTC. The rearrangement uses TRBV6-1 and TRBJ2-7; D is perhaps TRBD1 (5 bases). This CDR3 comprises 11 residues. CDR1 and CDR2 (germline): MNHNS, SASEGT. The V end was cut by 5 bases, the J end by 6 bases, with 8 bases between.

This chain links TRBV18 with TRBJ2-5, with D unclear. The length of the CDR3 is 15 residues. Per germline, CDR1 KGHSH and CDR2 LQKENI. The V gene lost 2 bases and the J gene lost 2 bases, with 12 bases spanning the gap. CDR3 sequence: CASSPLEHGQETQYF. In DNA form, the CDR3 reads TGTGCCAGCTCACCATTAGAACACGGACAAGAGACCCAGTACTTC.

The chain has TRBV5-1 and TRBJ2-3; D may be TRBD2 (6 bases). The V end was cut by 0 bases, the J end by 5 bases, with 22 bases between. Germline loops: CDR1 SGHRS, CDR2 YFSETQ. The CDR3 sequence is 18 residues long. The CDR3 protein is CASSLEGPGGRGEDTQYF. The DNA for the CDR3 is TGCGCCAGCAGCTTGGAGGGCCCAGGAGGGAGAGGGGAAGATACGCAGTATTTT.

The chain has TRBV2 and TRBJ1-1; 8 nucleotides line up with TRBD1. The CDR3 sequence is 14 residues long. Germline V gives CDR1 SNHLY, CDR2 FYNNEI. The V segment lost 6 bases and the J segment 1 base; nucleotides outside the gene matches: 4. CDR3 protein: CASSAGQANTEAFF. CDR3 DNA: TGTGCCAGCAGCGCGGGACAGGCGAACACTGAAGCTTTCTTT.

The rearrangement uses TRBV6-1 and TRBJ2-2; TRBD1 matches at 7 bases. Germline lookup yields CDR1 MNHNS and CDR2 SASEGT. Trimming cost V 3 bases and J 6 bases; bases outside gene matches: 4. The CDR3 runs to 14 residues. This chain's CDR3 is CASSDRGRAGELFF. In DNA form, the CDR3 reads TGTGCCAGCAGTGATAGGGGGCGCGCCGGGGAGCTGTTTTTT.